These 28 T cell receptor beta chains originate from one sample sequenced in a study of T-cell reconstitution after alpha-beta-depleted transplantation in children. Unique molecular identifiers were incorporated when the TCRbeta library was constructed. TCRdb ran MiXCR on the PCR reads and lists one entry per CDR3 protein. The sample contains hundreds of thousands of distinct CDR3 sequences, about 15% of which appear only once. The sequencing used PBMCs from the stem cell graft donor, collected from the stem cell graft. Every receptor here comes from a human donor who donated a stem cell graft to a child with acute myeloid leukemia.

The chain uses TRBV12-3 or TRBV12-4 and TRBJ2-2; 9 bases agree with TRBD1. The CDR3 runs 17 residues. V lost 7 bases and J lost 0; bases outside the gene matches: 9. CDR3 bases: TGTGCCAGCACCTCGGGACAGGGCGACGCGAACACCGGGGAGCTGTTTTTT. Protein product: CASTSGQGDANTGELFF.

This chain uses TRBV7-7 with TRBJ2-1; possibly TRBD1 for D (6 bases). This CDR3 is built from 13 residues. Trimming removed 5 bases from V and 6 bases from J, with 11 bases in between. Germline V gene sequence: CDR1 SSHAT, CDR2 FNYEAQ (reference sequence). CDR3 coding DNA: TGTGCCAGCAGCCCCGCAGGGGTCAATGAGCAGTTCTTC. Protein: CASSPAGVNEQFF. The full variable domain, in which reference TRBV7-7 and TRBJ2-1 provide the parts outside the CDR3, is GAGVSQSPRYKVTKRGQDVTLRCDPISSHATLYWYQQALGQGPEFLTYFNYEAQPDKSGLPSDRFSAERPEGSISTLTIQRTEQRDSAMYRCASSPAGVNEQFFGPGTRLTVL.

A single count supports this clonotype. CDR3 amino acids: CSVRTGGSYEQYF. In DNA, the CDR3 is TGCAGCGTTAGAACAGGGGGCTCCTACGAGCAGTACTTC. V gene TRBV29-1 combines with J gene TRBJ2-7, with 8 bases matching TRBD1. The length of the CDR3 is 13 residues. The V gene's germline CDR1 is SQVTM and CDR2 ANQGSEA. Unmatched junction bases numbered 3, after V lost 5 bases and J lost 0 bases.

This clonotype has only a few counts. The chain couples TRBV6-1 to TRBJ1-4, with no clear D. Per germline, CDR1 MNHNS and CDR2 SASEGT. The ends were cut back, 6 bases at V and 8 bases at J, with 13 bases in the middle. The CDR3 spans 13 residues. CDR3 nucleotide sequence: TGTGCCAGCAGGCGTATGGGCGGGGAAAAACTGTTTTTT. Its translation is CASRRMGGEKLFF.

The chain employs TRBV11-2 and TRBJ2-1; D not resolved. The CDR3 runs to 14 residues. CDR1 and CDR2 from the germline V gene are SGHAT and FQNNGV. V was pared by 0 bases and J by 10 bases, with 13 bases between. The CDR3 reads CASSLDHSPREQFF. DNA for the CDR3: TGTGCCAGCAGCTTAGATCATTCTCCCCGCGAGCAGTTCTTC.

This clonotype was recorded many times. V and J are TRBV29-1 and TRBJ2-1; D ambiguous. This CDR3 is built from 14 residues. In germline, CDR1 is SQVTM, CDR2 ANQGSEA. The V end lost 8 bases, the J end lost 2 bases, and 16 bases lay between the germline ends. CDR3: CSSHLSGPYNEQFF. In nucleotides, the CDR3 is TGCAGCTCACACTTATCCGGACCCTACAATGAGCAGTTCTTC.

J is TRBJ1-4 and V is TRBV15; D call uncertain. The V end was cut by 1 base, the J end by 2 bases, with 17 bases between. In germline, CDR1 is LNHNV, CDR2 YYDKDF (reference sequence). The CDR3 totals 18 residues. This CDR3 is CATSRGPRTHGTNEKLFF. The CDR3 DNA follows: TGTGCCACCAGCAGAGGTCCGAGGACGCATGGGACTAATGAAAAACTGTTTTTT.

The CDR3 coding sequence is TGCGCCAGTAGGGACACCTCCTACGAGCAGTACGTC. It yields the protein CASRDTSYEQYV. The chain combines TRBV10-2 with TRBJ2-7; weak D call: TRBD1 (6 bases). The V and J ends lost 9 bases and 0 bases respectively, with 9 bases between them. The CDR3 contains 12 residues. Germline CDR1 reads WSHSY; CDR2 reads SAAADI.

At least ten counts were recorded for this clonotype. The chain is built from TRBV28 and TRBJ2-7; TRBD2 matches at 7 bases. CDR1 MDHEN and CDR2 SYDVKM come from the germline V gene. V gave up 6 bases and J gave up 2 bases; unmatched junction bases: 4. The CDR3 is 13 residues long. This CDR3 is CASSERDPYEQYV. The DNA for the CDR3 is TGTGCCAGCAGCGAGCGGGACCCCTACGAGCAGTACGTC.

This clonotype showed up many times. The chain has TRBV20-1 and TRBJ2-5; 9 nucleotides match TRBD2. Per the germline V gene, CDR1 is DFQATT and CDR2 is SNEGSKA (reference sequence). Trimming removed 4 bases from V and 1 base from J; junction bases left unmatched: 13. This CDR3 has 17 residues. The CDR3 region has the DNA TGCAGTGCTATTGGTCCCGTGACTAGCGGACTCCAAGAGACCCAGTACTTC. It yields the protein CSAIGPVTSGLQETQYF.

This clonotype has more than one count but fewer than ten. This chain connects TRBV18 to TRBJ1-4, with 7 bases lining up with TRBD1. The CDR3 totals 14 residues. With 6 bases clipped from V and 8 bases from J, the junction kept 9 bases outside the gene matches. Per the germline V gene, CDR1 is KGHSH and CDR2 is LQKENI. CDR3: CASSPTGTDEKLFF. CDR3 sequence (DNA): TGTGCCAGCTCCCCGACAGGGACGGACGAAAAACTGTTTTTT.

CDR3 region: CASSASGATDTQYF. CDR3 nucleotide sequence: TGTGCCAGCAGCGCTAGCGGGGCCACAGATACGCAGTATTTT. The rearrangement joins TRBV9 to TRBJ2-3, with TRBD2 matching 9 bases. CDR3 length: 14 residues. Germline V gene data show CDR1 as SGDLS and CDR2 as YYNGEE. V shed 3 bases, J shed 2 bases, and the junction held 1 base outside the gene matches.

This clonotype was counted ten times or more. The CDR3 sequence: CASSPDNYEQYF. The CDR3 nucleotides read TGCGCCAGCAGCCCCGACAACTACGAGCAGTACTTC. This chain connects TRBV5-1 to TRBJ2-7, with D uncertain. The V end was cut by 4 bases, the J end by 3 bases, with 8 bases between. Germline CDR1 SGHRS, CDR2 YFSETQ. CDR3 length: 12 residues. Full variable domain (remainder filled in from reference TRBV5-1 and TRBJ2-7): KAGVTQTPRYLIKTRGQQVTLSCSPISGHRSVSWYQQTPGQGLQFLFEYFSETQRNKGNFPGRFSGRQFSNSRSEMNVSTLELGDSALYLCASSPDNYEQYFGPGTRLTVT.

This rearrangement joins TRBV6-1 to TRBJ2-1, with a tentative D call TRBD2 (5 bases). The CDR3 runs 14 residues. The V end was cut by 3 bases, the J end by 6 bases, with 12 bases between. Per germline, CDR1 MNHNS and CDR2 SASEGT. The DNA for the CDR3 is TGTGCCAGCAGTGAGGTGAGAGGGATCAATGAGCAGTTCTTC. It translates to CASSEVRGINEQFF.

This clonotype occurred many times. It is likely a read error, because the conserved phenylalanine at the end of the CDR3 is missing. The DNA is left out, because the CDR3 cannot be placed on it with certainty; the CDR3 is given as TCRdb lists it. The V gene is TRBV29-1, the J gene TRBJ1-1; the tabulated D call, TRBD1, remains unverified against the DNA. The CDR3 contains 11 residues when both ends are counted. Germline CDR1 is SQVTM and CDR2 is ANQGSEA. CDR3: CSVEAGTRPFL.

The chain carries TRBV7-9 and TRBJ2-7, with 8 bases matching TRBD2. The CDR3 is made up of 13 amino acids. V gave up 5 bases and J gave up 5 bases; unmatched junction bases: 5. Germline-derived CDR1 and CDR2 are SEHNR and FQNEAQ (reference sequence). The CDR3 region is CASSLRGGHEQYV. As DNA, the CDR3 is TGTGCCAGCAGCCTCCGGGGGGGACACGAGCAGTACGTC.

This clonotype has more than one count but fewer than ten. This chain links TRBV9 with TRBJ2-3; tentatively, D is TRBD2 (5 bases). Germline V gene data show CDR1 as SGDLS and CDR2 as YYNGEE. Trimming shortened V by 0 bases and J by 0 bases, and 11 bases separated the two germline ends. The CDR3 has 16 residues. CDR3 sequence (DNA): TGTGCCAGCAGCGTAGCCGAGGGCTGGAGCACAGATACGCAGTATTTT. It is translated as CASSVAEGWSTDTQYF.

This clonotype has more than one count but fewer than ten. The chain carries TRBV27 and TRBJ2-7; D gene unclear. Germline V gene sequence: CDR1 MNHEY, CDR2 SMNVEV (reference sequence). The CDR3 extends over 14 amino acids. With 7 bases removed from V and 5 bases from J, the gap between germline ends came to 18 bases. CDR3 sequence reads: CASTDGTRVHEQYF. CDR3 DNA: TGTGCCAGCACCGACGGCACAAGGGTCCACGAGCAGTACTTC.

The CDR3 protein is CSATLAGGRYNEQFF. In nucleotides, the CDR3 is TGCAGTGCTACCCTAGCGGGGGGGCGTTACAATGAGCAGTTCTTC. The chain recombines TRBV20-1 with TRBJ2-1; 12 bases match TRBD2. Germline V gene sequence: CDR1 DFQATT, CDR2 SNEGSKA (reference sequence). This CDR3 region has 15 residues. Trimming took 4 bases from V and 4 from J; bases not matched to a gene: 5.

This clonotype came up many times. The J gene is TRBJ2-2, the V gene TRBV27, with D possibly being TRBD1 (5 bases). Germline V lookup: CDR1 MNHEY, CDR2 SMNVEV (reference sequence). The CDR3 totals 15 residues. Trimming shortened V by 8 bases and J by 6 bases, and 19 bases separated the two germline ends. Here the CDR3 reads CASQGVGPRAGELFF. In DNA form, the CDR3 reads TGTGCCAGCCAAGGGGTGGGGCCTCGCGCCGGGGAGCTGTTTTTT.

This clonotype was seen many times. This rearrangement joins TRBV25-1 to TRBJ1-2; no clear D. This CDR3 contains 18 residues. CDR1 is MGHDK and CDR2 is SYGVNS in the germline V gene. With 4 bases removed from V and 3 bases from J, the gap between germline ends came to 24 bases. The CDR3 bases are TGTGCCAGCAGTGGCTATTCCCGGGTAGGGAATGCCGACTATGGCTACACCTTC. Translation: CASSGYSRVGNADYGYTF.

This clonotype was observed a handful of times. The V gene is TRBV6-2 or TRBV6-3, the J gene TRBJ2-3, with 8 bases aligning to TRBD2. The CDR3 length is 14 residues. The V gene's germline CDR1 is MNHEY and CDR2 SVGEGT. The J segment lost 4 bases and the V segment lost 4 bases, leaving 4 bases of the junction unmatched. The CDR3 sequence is CASSSGGPADTQYF. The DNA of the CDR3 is TGTGCCAGCAGTTCGGGGGGGCCTGCAGATACGCAGTATTTT.

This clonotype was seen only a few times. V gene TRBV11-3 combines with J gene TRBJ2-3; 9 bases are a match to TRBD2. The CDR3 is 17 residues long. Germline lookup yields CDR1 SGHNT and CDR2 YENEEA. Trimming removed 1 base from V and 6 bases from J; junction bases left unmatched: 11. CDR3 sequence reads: CASSLGHLAGTSDTQYF. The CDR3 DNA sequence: TGTGCCAGCAGCTTAGGTCATCTAGCGGGGACTTCGGATACGCAGTATTTT.

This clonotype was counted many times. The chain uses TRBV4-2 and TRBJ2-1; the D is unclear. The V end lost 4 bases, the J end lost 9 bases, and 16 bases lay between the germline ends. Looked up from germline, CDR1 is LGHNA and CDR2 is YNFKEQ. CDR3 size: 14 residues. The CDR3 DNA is TGTGCCAGCAGCCCGGAGAACTACCCGGGTGAGCAGTTCTTC. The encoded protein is CASSPENYPGEQFF.

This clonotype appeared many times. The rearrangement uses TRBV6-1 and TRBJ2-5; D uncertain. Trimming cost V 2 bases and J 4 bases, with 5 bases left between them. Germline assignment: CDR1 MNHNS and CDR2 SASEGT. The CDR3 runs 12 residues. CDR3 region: CASSELLETQYF. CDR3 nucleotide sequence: TGTGCCAGCAGTGAATTACTAGAGACCCAGTACTTC.

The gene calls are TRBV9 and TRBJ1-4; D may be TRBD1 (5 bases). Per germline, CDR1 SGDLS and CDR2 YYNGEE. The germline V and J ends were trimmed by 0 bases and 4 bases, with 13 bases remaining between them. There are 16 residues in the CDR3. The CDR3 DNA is TGTGCCAGCAGCGTAGGATCGGGGGTGATTAATGAAAAACTGTTTTTT. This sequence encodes CASSVGSGVINEKLFF. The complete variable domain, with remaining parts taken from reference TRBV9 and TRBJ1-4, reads DSGVTQTPKHLITATGQRVTLRCSPRSGDLSVYWYQQSLDQGLQFLIQYYNGEERAKGNILERFSAQQFPDLHSELNLSSLELGDSALYFCASSVGSGVINEKLFFGSGTQLSVL.

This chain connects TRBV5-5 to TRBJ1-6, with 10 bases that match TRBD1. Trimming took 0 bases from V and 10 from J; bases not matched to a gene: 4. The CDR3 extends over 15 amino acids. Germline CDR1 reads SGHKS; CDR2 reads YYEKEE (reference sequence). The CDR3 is CASSLEDRGWSPLHF. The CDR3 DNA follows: TGTGCCAGCAGCTTGGAGGACAGGGGGTGGTCACCCCTCCACTTT.

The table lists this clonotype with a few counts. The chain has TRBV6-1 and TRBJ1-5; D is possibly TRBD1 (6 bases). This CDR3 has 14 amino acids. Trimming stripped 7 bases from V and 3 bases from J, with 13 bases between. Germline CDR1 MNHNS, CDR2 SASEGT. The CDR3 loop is CASIQTGLNQPQHF. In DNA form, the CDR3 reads TGTGCCAGCATCCAAACAGGGCTCAATCAGCCCCAGCATTTT.